This T cell receptor beta chain appears in the sequencing data of a study of cytomegalovirus exposure and HLA in healthy donors. Study summary: An earlier analysis identified 117 million unique TCR beta sequences in 150 million to 200 million T cells. Findings and limits, study-wide: Sequencing likely generated an artifact that appeared as a cluster of highly shared sequence variants. The study put roughly 160 TCR beta chains on its list as cytomegalovirus-associated.

This CDR3 is built from 13 residues. V shed 6 bases and J shed 3 bases, with 12 bases lying between them. From germline, CDR1 is MNHNS and CDR2 SASEGT. The primer mix had 60 Vbeta and 13 Jbeta primers. Some clones are missing from TCRdb's copy, which holds only in-frame ones; the method was immunoSEQ multiplex PCR. This sample carries 55,000 to 65,000 clones, roughly 83% of them seen once, and the ten largest clones take 1.5% to 2%. This clone was recorded a few times. The antigen is not known. Sequencing input: PBMCs. The chain couples TRBV6-1 to TRBJ2-7; D is perhaps TRBD2 (6 bases). This sequence originates from a human donor in good health. CDR3 loop: CASSPGVNYEQYF. In DNA, the CDR3 is TGTGCCAGCAGCCCGGGAGTTAACTACGAGCAGTACTTC.